A single sample is the source of the 16 T cell receptor beta chains below, sequenced in a study of Ad26.COV2.S vaccination and SARS-CoV-2 variants. Treatment denoted: over 15 received Ad26.COV2.S at low or high dose, single or two shots; about 5 received placebo; per-sample allocation not given. At day 63 after the first vaccine or placebo injection, samples were drawn. The table came from immunoSEQ multiplex PCR; TCRdb's copy has only in-frame clones and leaves some out. The data show approximately 460,000 clones, about nine tenths seen once. This sample comprised peripheral blood, obtained in a trial of Ad26.COV2.S vaccine versus placebo. The origin of the receptors is a person aged 18-60 years who received the Ad26.COV2.S COVID-19 vaccine or a placebo.

The chain recombines TRBV28 with TRBJ1-1; 7 bases agree with TRBD1. V lost 3 bases to trimming and J lost 9 bases; unmatched junction nucleotides: 4. This CDR3 is 12 amino acids long. CDR1 MDHEN and CDR2 SYDVKM come from the germline V gene. CDR3 loop: CASSFGTAQAFF. The CDR3, as DNA: TGTGCCAGCAGTTTTGGGACAGCTCAAGCTTTCTTT.

V usage is TRBV18 and J usage is TRBJ2-1, with 8 bases matching TRBD1. This CDR3 contains 15 residues. Germline CDR1 is KGHSH and CDR2 is LQKENI. V lost 5 bases and J lost 1; bases outside the gene matches: 4. The CDR3 loop is CASSVGQASYNEQFF. CDR3 in DNA: TGTGCCAGCTCAGTGGGACAGGCATCCTACAATGAGCAGTTCTTC.

The chain carries TRBV2 and TRBJ1-4; tentatively, D is TRBD1 (5 bases). The V end lost 8 bases, the J end lost 5 bases, and 18 bases lay between the germline ends. The CDR3 contains 15 residues. The germline V gene encodes CDR1 SNHLY and CDR2 FYNNEI. The CDR3 protein is CASSRGAGLNEKLFF. The DNA for the CDR3 is TGTGCCAGCTCCAGAGGGGCAGGGCTAAATGAAAAACTGTTTTTT. Based on the CDR3 plus reference TRBV2 and TRBJ1-4, the full variable domain is EPEVTQTPSHQVTQMGQEVILRCVPISNHLYFYWYRQILGQKVEFLVSFYNNEISEKSEIFDDQFSVERPDGSNFTLKIRSTKLEDSAMYFCASSRGAGLNEKLFFGSGTQLSVL.

The chain has TRBV19 and TRBJ1-3, with unresolved D. The germline V and J ends were trimmed by 7 bases and 0 bases, with 16 bases remaining between them. This CDR3 has 16 residues. In germline, CDR1 is LNHDA, CDR2 SQIVND (reference sequence). CDR3 protein: CASIHPSRASGNTIYF. The CDR3 nucleotides read TGTGCCAGTATTCATCCTTCACGGGCCTCTGGAAACACCATATATTTT.

This chain uses TRBV7-6 with TRBJ1-1; 7 nucleotides align to TRBD1. Germline assignment: CDR1 SGHVS and CDR2 FNYEAQ. V lost 5 bases to trimming and J lost 4 bases; unmatched junction nucleotides: 4. The CDR3 totals 13 residues. The DNA for the CDR3 is TGTGCCAGCAGCCCCGACAGGGTCACTGAAGCTTTCTTT. Encoded protein: CASSPDRVTEAFF.

The chain is built from TRBV18 and TRBJ1-5; TRBD1 agrees at 8 bases. The ends lost 6 bases at V and 3 bases at J; junction bases unmatched: 10. Germline CDR1 reads KGHSH; CDR2 reads LQKENI. The CDR3 loop spans 16 amino acids. This CDR3 is CASSFGQGRANQPQHF. CDR3 bases: TGTGCCAGCTCCTTTGGACAGGGACGGGCCAATCAGCCCCAGCATTTT.

V and J are TRBV24-1 and TRBJ2-5, with 7 bases identical to TRBD1. V was clipped by 5 bases and J by 3 bases; unmatched bases: 11. CDR3 size: 16 residues. CDR1 and CDR2 (germline): KGHDR, SFDVKD. The CDR3 loop reads CATSGIKQGKEETQYF. CDR3 DNA: TGTGCCACCAGTGGAATAAAACAGGGGAAGGAAGAGACCCAGTACTTC.

The chain employs TRBV7-2 and TRBJ2-5; 12 nucleotides align to TRBD2. From germline, CDR1 is SGHTA and CDR2 FQGNSA. The CDR3 loop spans 17 amino acids. Losses at the gene ends were 3 bases for V and 7 bases for J; bases not matched to a gene: 12. CDR3 sequence: CASSLTSGGPRGGTQYF. As DNA, the CDR3 is TGTGCCAGCAGCTTGACTAGCGGGGGCCCCCGGGGAGGGACCCAGTACTTC.

V gene TRBV28 combines with J gene TRBJ1-1; 8 positions agree with TRBD1. Germline CDR1 reads MDHEN; CDR2 reads SYDVKM. This CDR3 comprises 14 residues. With 6 bases clipped from V and 2 bases from J, the junction kept 5 bases outside the gene matches. The CDR3: CASSPTGGNTEAFF. CDR3 nucleotide sequence: TGTGCCAGCAGCCCCACAGGGGGAAACACTGAAGCTTTCTTT. Combining the CDR3 with reference TRBV28 and TRBJ1-1 gives the whole variable domain DVKVTQSSRYLVKRTGEKVFLECVQDMDHENMFWYRQDPGLGLRLIYFSYDVKMKEKGDIPEGYSVSREKKERFSLILESASTNQTSMYLCASSPTGGNTEAFFGQGTRLTVV.

V gene TRBV7-6 combines with J gene TRBJ2-1, with D possibly being TRBD2 (7 bases). Trimming shortened V by 5 bases and J by 10 bases, and 24 bases separated the two germline ends. The V gene's germline CDR1 is SGHVS and CDR2 FNYEAQ. This CDR3 has 16 amino acids. The CDR3 region has the DNA TGTGCCAGCAGCGCCACGCCGGGGGGCCTCTTAGGGGAGCAGTTCTTC. This sequence encodes CASSATPGGLLGEQFF.

The J gene is TRBJ1-4, the V gene TRBV3-1 (or the pseudogene TRBV3-2); possible D gene TRBD1, 5 bases. V lost 2 bases and J lost 8, with 12 bases in between. The CDR3 runs 14 residues. Germline V lookup: CDR1 LGHDT, CDR2 YNNKEL (reference sequence). The CDR3 loop is CASSQRGSREKLFF. The CDR3 coding sequence is TGTGCCAGCAGCCAACGGGGGAGCAGGGAAAAACTGTTTTTT.

The J gene is TRBJ2-7, the V gene TRBV6-5, with D perhaps being TRBD1 or TRBD2 (5 bases each). This CDR3 region has 14 residues. Germline-derived CDR1 and CDR2 are MNHEY and SVGAGI. The V end was cut by 3 bases, the J end by 2 bases, with 11 bases between. CDR3 nucleotides: TGTGCCAGCAGTTATCAGGGAGTAACCTACGAGCAGTACTTC. Translated: CASSYQGVTYEQYF.

The rearrangement joins TRBV3-1 (or the pseudogene TRBV3-2) to TRBJ2-1, with TRBD1 matching over 10 bases. Germline CDR1 LGHDT, CDR2 YNNKEL (reference sequence). J gave up 10 bases and V 4 bases, and 10 bases lay outside the gene matches. This CDR3 has 15 residues. CDR3 DNA sequence: TGTGCCAGCAGCCCAGGGGGACAGGGGCCTGTGGAGCAGTTCTTC. It encodes CASSPGGQGPVEQFF.

The chain recombines TRBV2 with TRBJ1-1; TRBD1 is a possible D gene (5 bases). The CDR3 length is 12 residues. CDR1 and CDR2 from the germline V gene are SNHLY and FYNNEI. Trimming left V 8 bases short and J 2 bases short, with 9 bases between. In DNA form, the CDR3 reads TGTGCCAGCGTTGGGGCCAACACTGAAGCTTTCTTT. Encoded protein: CASVGANTEAFF.

The chain joins TRBV7-3 to TRBJ1-6, with D possibly being TRBD1 (6 bases). The CDR3 totals 15 residues. Trimming removed 5 bases from V and 2 bases from J, with 10 bases in between. CDR1 and CDR2 (germline): SGHTA, FQGTGA. CDR3 nucleotides: TGTGCCAGCAGCCTCAGGGGCACCTATAATTCACCCCTCCACTTT. It is translated as CASSLRGTYNSPLHF.

The chain links TRBV9 to TRBJ1-1; D might be TRBD1 (5 bases). Per germline, CDR1 SGDLS and CDR2 YYNGEE. The CDR3 loop spans 13 amino acids. V was trimmed by 4 bases and J by 7 bases, leaving 14 bases between them. The CDR3 sequence is CASSKGTADEAFF. The CDR3 bases are TGTGCCAGCAGCAAAGGGACCGCCGATGAAGCTTTCTTT.